A single sample is the source of the 32 T cell receptor beta chains below, sequenced in a study of T cell responses to AZD1222 COVID-19 vaccine. The data were produced by immunoSEQ multiplex PCR, yet TCRdb's version contains in-frame clones alone and is incomplete. The table shows about 120,000 clones, with 85% to 95% occurring only once. Source: peripheral blood, taken on day 0 of AZD1222 vaccination. The receptors come from an adult in good health.

The J gene is TRBJ1-3, the V gene TRBV18; 7 positions match TRBD1. Germline lookup yields CDR1 KGHSH and CDR2 LQKENI. This CDR3 spans 15 amino acids. With V trimmed by 2 bases and J by 8 bases, 9 bases remained unmatched. The CDR3 sequence: CASSPRQGLSDTIYF. Written as DNA, the CDR3 is TGTGCCAGCTCACCAAGACAGGGCCTGTCAGACACCATATATTTT.

The V and J genes are TRBV28 and TRBJ1-1; no definite D call. V lost 3 bases and J lost 3, with 8 bases in between. From germline, CDR1 is MDHEN and CDR2 SYDVKM. CDR3 length equals 13 residues. In nucleotides, the CDR3 is TGTGCCAGCAGTTTTTTCTCGGACACTGAAGCTTTCTTT. It translates to CASSFFSDTEAFF.

J is TRBJ2-1 and V is TRBV7-8; 8 nucleotides agree with TRBD2. The J segment lost 8 bases and the V segment lost 1 base, leaving 4 bases of the junction unmatched. Germline CDR1 SGHVS, CDR2 FQNEAQ. CDR3 length: 14 residues. CDR3 sequence: CASSLGLARDEQFF. CDR3 bases: TGTGCCAGCAGCTTAGGACTAGCGAGGGATGAGCAGTTCTTC.

The rearrangement links TRBV5-4 to TRBJ2-1, with a tentative D call TRBD2 (6 bases). Trimming shortened V by 0 bases and J by 7 bases, and 17 bases separated the two germline ends. Germline V gene lookup returns CDR1 SGHNT and CDR2 YYREEE (reference sequence). This CDR3 is 16 amino acids long. In nucleotides, the CDR3 is TGTGCCAGCAGCTTGGGGAGGCCGGGAGAACGGAATGAGCAGTTCTTC. Its translation is CASSLGRPGERNEQFF.

The V gene is TRBV3-1 (or the pseudogene TRBV3-2), the J gene TRBJ2-1; 12 bases map to TRBD2. From germline, CDR1 is LGHDT and CDR2 YNNKEL (reference sequence). CDR3 length equals 19 residues. V shed 4 bases and J 0 bases; nucleotides not matched to a gene: 10. The CDR3 bases are TGTGCCAGCAGCCTTCTAGGGGGGACTAGCGGGCTCTCCTACAATGAGCAGTTCTTC. Translation gives CASSLLGGTSGLSYNEQFF.

CDR3 amino acids: CASSDPENTEAFF. The CDR3 DNA sequence: TGTGCCAGCAGTGACCCGGAGAACACTGAAGCTTTCTTT. The chain links TRBV6-4 to TRBJ1-1; D ambiguous. Germline CDR1 is MRHNA and CDR2 is SNTAGT. The CDR3 totals 13 residues. V was trimmed by 2 bases and J by 1 base, leaving 5 bases between them.

The chain links TRBV9 to TRBJ1-4; D perhaps matches TRBD1 (5 bases). The CDR3 loop spans 14 amino acids. The germline V gene has CDR1 SGDLS and CDR2 YYNGEE. V lost 3 bases, J lost 10 bases, and 16 bases lay in between. The CDR3 nucleotides read TGTGCCAGCAGCGCCACAGGTCCCCAGGGAAAACTGTTTTTT. The encoded protein is CASSATGPQGKLFF. Full variable domain (outside the CDR3, taken from reference TRBV9 and TRBJ1-4): DSGVTQTPKHLITATGQRVTLRCSPRSGDLSVYWYQQSLDQGLQFLIQYYNGEERAKGNILERFSAQQFPDLHSELNLSSLELGDSALYFCASSATGPQGKLFFGSGTQLSVL.

This chain connects TRBV27 to TRBJ1-5; 9 nucleotides line up with TRBD1. Trimming took 7 bases from V and 3 from J; bases not matched to a gene: 7. The CDR3 spans 15 residues. CDR1 and CDR2 from the germline V gene are MNHEY and SMNVEV (reference sequence). The CDR3 coding sequence is TGTGCCAGCACCCCGGGACAGGGCCTCAATCAGCCCCAGCATTTT. Translating gives CASTPGQGLNQPQHF.

This chain joins TRBV10-3 and TRBJ1-1; TRBD1 aligns across 8 bases. This CDR3 region has 14 residues. With 6 bases clipped from V and 3 bases from J, the junction kept 6 bases outside the gene matches. Germline CDR1 and CDR2: ENHRY and SYGVKD. CDR3 sequence reads: CAIREQGGDTEAFF. In DNA form, the CDR3 reads TGTGCCATCAGGGAACAGGGGGGGGACACTGAAGCTTTCTTT.

V gene TRBV10-3 combines with J gene TRBJ2-7; 8 positions match TRBD1. This CDR3 has 13 amino acids. Germline V gives CDR1 ENHRY, CDR2 SYGVKD. The J segment lost 6 bases and the V segment lost 3 bases, leaving 4 bases of the junction unmatched. CDR3 nucleotides: TGTGCCATCAGTGAAAATGGACAGGGCGAGCAGTACTTC. Translating it yields CAISENGQGEQYF.

The chain uses TRBV6-5 and TRBJ2-2; 7 bases are a match to TRBD2. The CDR3 spans 13 residues. Trimming cost V 6 bases and J 5 bases; bases outside gene matches: 3. CDR1 is MNHEY, CDR2 SVGAGI, per germline. The CDR3 loop reads CASRFGGTGELFF. CDR3 in DNA: TGTGCCAGCAGGTTCGGGGGGACCGGGGAGCTGTTTTTT.

The rearrangement joins TRBV12-3 or TRBV12-4 to TRBJ2-3; perhaps D is TRBD1 or TRBD2 (5 bases each). There are 12 residues in the CDR3. The V end was cut by 6 bases, the J end by 10 bases, with 14 bases between. The CDR3 is CASSPGTSSQYF. CDR3 DNA sequence: TGTGCCAGCAGCCCCGGGACCTCCTCGCAGTATTTT.

The genes are TRBV15 and TRBJ2-7; D uncertain. V lost 0 bases, J lost 1 base, and 13 bases lay in between. From germline, CDR1 is LNHNV and CDR2 YYDKDF (reference sequence). This CDR3 region has 16 residues. CDR3 protein: CATSRDYSRQSYEQYF. The CDR3 DNA follows: TGTGCCACCAGCAGAGATTATAGCCGGCAGTCCTACGAGCAGTACTTC.

The chain combines TRBV30 with TRBJ2-3, with a tentative D call TRBD1 (5 bases). The germline V and J ends were trimmed by 0 bases and 0 bases, with 10 bases remaining between them. Germline V lookup: CDR1 GTSNPN, CDR2 SVGIG (reference sequence). The CDR3 has 15 residues. CDR3 DNA: TGTGCCTGGAGTGTAGGGGTTACTAGCACAGATACGCAGTATTTT. Translated: CAWSVGVTSTDTQYF. The whole variable domain, filled in from reference TRBV30 and TRBJ2-3, reads SQTIHQWPATLVQPVGSPLSLECTVEGTSNPNLYWYRQAAGRGLQLLFYSVGIGQISSEVPQNLSASRPQDRQFILSSKKLLLSDSGFYLCAWSVGVTSTDTQYFGPGTRLTVL.

The V call is TRBV30, the J call TRBJ2-1; TRBD2 is a possible D gene (6 bases). CDR1 is GTSNPN, CDR2 SVGIG, per germline (reference sequence). V was pared by 0 bases and J by 3 bases, with 18 bases between. The CDR3 runs to 17 residues. DNA for the CDR3: TGTGCCTGGAGTGTAGGGACTCCGCCTCAATTCTACAATGAGCAGTTCTTC. Its translation is CAWSVGTPPQFYNEQFF.

The V and J genes are TRBV2 and TRBJ2-3; no reliable D call. The germline V gene has CDR1 SNHLY and CDR2 FYNNEI. The germline V and J ends were trimmed by 6 bases and 0 bases, with 13 bases remaining between them. The CDR3 spans 15 residues. The CDR3 nucleotides read TGTGCCAGCAGCACAGAGAGTTCTAGCACAGATACGCAGTATTTT. It specifies CASSTESSSTDTQYF.

J is TRBJ1-1 and V is TRBV6-1, with D maybe TRBD1 (5 bases). The germline gives CDR1 MNHNS, CDR2 SASEGT. Trimming stripped 2 bases from V and 0 bases from J, with 16 bases between. This CDR3 spans 17 amino acids. CDR3 residues: CASSELKLDSLNTEAFF. The CDR3 DNA reads as TGTGCCAGCAGTGAACTGAAGCTTGACAGCCTGAACACTGAAGCTTTCTTT.

This clone was observed a few times. The genes are TRBV7-9 and TRBJ2-1, with D unresolved. The length of the CDR3 is 12 residues. V lost 0 bases, J lost 9 bases, and 6 bases lay in between. Germline-derived CDR1 and CDR2 are SEHNR and FQNEAQ (reference sequence). The CDR3 reads CASSLAELEQFF. The CDR3, as DNA: TGTGCCAGCAGCTTAGCAGAACTTGAGCAGTTCTTC.

J is TRBJ1-2 and V is TRBV6-5; 10 positions match TRBD1. The CDR3 runs 14 residues. Germline trimming cut 5 bases from V and 4 bases from J; bases unmatched to any gene: 4. Germline values: CDR1 MNHEY, CDR2 SVGAGI. The CDR3 region has the DNA TGTGCCAGCAGTCGGGACAGGGGTGTCTATGGCTACACCTTC. Translating gives CASSRDRGVYGYTF.

CDR3 nucleotides: TGTGCCAGCAGGAAAGAGTATAGCTCCTACGAGCAGTACTTC. Protein product: CASRKEYSSYEQYF. The V and J genes are TRBV2 and TRBJ2-7; D is unresolved. The CDR3 runs to 14 residues. V was clipped by 6 bases and J by 0 bases, with 12 bases between them. The V gene's germline CDR1 is SNHLY and CDR2 FYNNEI.

The gene calls are TRBV9 and TRBJ2-3, with D possibly being TRBD1 (6 bases). The germline V gene has CDR1 SGDLS and CDR2 YYNGEE. Between the trimmed V and J ends, which lost 0 bases and 4 bases, there was a span of 12 bases. The CDR3 has 15 residues. CDR3 protein: CASSVGDISADTQYF. CDR3 nucleotides: TGTGCCAGCAGCGTAGGGGACATTTCTGCAGATACGCAGTATTTT.

V is TRBV6-6 and J is TRBJ2-1, with 12 bases identical to TRBD2. J gave up 7 bases and V 5 bases, and 3 bases lay outside the gene matches. Germline-derived CDR1 and CDR2 are MNHNY and SVGAGI (reference sequence). This CDR3 is 14 amino acids long. This CDR3 is CASSPGTSGNEQFF. The DNA for the CDR3 is TGTGCCAGCAGTCCCGGGACTAGCGGGAATGAGCAGTTCTTC.

The chain has TRBV30 and TRBJ1-3, with TRBD1 matching 7 bases. The CDR3 covers 16 residues. V was clipped by 4 bases and J by 1 base; unmatched bases: 10. Germline CDR1 and CDR2: GTSNPN and SVGIG (reference sequence). CDR3 sequence (DNA): TGTGCCTGGAAAGGAGGGACAGCGAGTTCTGGAAACACCATATATTTT. This translates into CAWKGGTASSGNTIYF.

This chain connects TRBV11-2 to TRBJ2-7; no firm D call. CDR1 SGHAT and CDR2 FQNNGV come from the germline V gene. V lost 4 bases, J lost 1 base, and 8 bases lay in between. The CDR3 contains 13 residues. CDR3 DNA sequence: TGTGCCAGCAGCTCGGCCCTGTCCTACGAGCAGTACTTC. Protein sequence: CASSSALSYEQYF.

This chain links TRBV7-9 with TRBJ2-7, with D tentatively TRBD1 (5 bases). The CDR3 sequence is 15 residues long. CDR1 is SEHNR and CDR2 is FQNEAQ in the germline V gene (reference sequence). The germline V and J ends were trimmed by 5 bases and 5 bases, with 19 bases remaining between them. The DNA for the CDR3 is TGTGCCAGCAGCACCCTGGACAAGACATTCCACGAGCAGTACTTC. This encodes CASSTLDKTFHEQYF.

This sequence joins TRBV19 and TRBJ1-6; 8 positions match TRBD1. Losses at the gene ends were 5 bases for V and 10 bases for J; bases not matched to a gene: 10. The CDR3 extends over 15 amino acids. Germline values: CDR1 LNHDA, CDR2 SQIVND (reference sequence). As DNA, the CDR3 is TGTGCCAGTAGTGTCTCGACAGGGGTTGGCTCACCCCTCCACTTT. It yields the protein CASSVSTGVGSPLHF.

Points on this clone: Because the CDR3's place on the DNA is in doubt, the DNA is left out and the CDR3 is given as listed by TCRdb. This sequence joins TRBV28 and TRBJ2-3; TRBD2, the table's D call, lacks a check against the DNA. From its first to its last residue, the CDR3 has 16 amino acids. The germline V gene encodes CDR1 MDHEN and CDR2 SYDVKM. The CDR3 loop is CASSSSGRVELDTQYF.

This rearrangement joins TRBV15 to TRBJ2-1; possible D gene TRBD1, 6 bases. The V end was cut by 6 bases, the J end by 9 bases, with 18 bases between. This CDR3 region has 14 residues. CDR1 and CDR2 from the germline V gene are LNHNV and YYDKDF (reference sequence). CDR3: CATRTGSSRVEQFF. The DNA for the CDR3 is TGTGCCACCAGGACAGGATCGAGTCGGGTTGAGCAGTTCTTC.

This rearrangement joins TRBV7-8 to TRBJ2-1, with 10 bases lining up with TRBD2. CDR3 length: 15 residues. Germline values: CDR1 SGHVS, CDR2 FQNEAQ. Trimming at V came to 5 bases and at J to 2 bases, leaving 3 bases not matched to a gene. Here the CDR3 reads CASSPGLAAYNEQFF. The DNA of the CDR3 is TGTGCCAGCAGCCCCGGACTAGCGGCCTACAATGAGCAGTTCTTC.

The V call is TRBV19, the J call TRBJ1-5; 8 positions match TRBD1. The trim removed 2 bases at V and 2 bases at J, leaving 11 bases unmatched. Germline values: CDR1 LNHDA, CDR2 SQIVND (reference sequence). There are 18 residues in the CDR3. The CDR3 loop is CASSISPNTGQGNQPQHF. The CDR3 DNA sequence: TGTGCCAGTAGTATATCCCCCAACACGGGACAGGGCAATCAGCCCCAGCATTTT.

This clone has just one count. This rearrangement joins TRBV12-1 to TRBJ1-1. TRBV12-1 is a known pseudogene. This CDR3 is 13 amino acids long. The CDR3 region is CASRLRLNTEAFF. The CDR3 bases are TGTGCCAGCAGACTTCGGTTGAACACTGAAGCTTTCTTT.

This rearrangement joins TRBV10-2 to TRBJ1-6; no clear D. Germline V lookup: CDR1 WSHSY, CDR2 SAAADI. The CDR3 runs 12 residues. V was trimmed by 6 bases and J by 6 bases, leaving 6 bases between them. CDR3 bases: TGCGCCAGCAGAAGTTTTAATTCACCCCTCCACTTT. It codes for CASRSFNSPLHF.